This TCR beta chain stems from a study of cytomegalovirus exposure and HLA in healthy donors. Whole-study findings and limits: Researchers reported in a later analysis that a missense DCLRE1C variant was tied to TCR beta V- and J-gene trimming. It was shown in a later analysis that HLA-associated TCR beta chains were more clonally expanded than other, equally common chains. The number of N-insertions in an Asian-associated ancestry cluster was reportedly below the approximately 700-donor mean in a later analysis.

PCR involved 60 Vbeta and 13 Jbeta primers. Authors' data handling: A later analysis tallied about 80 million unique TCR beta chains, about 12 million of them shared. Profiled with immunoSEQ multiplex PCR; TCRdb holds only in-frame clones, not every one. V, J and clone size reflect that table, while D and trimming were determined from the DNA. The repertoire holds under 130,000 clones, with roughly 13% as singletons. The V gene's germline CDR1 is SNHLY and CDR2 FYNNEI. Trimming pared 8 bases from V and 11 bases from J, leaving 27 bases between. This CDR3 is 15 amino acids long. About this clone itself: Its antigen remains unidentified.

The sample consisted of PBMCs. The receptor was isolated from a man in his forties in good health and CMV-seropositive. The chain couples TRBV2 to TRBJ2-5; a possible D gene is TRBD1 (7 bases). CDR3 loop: CASGGTGTARTEQYF. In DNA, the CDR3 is TGTGCCAGCGGAGGGACCGGGACAGCACGAACGGAGCAGTACTTC.